This T cell receptor (beta chain) was recorded in a study of early stage breast cancer tumors. Study at large: Average read coverage per sample was 9 to 10-fold. General observations from the study: Commonly generated sequences made up most enriched TCRB sequences shared between patients. Blood repertoires resembled normal breast more than tumor.

This clone was counted only a few times. What it binds is not known. V was shortened by 4 bases and J by 2 bases, with 18 bases between the two germline ends. The CDR3 totals 16 residues. CDR1 is SGHNT, CDR2 YENEEA, per germline. Sequencing used immunoSEQ multiplex PCR; TCRdb keeps in-frame clones, though not all of them. The repertoire holds fewer than 30,000 clones, 75% to 85% seen once, with roughly 13% in the top ten. Sequences were obtained from blood. The rearrangement links TRBV11-3 to TRBJ2-7, with D perhaps TRBD2 (5 bases). This receptor was obtained from a person in their sixties or seventies with breast cancer. This CDR3 is CASSSPLGLKTYEQYF. The CDR3 nucleotides read TGTGCCAGCAGCTCGCCCCTCGGACTCAAAACCTACGAGCAGTACTTC.